The 8 T cell receptor beta chains given below trace back to one sample, sequenced in a study of T-cell reconstitution after alpha-beta-depleted transplantation in children. The library targeted TCRbeta and was prepared with unique molecular identifiers. Via MiXCR, TCRdb re-called the PCR reads, giving one row per CDR3 protein. The data hold 350,000 to 400,000 distinct CDR3 sequences, with roughly 15% observed a single time. The specimen comprised PBMCs, sampled from the stem cell graft. These receptors were collected from a human donor who donated a stem cell graft to a child with Fanconi anemia.

This clonotype has ten or more counts. The chain carries TRBV27 and TRBJ2-1; D not resolved. Deletions cut 6 bases from V and 2 bases from J, with 11 bases between. The length of the CDR3 is 14 residues. Germline V gene data show CDR1 as MNHEY and CDR2 as SMNVEV (reference sequence). CDR3 protein: CASSYMATYNEQFF. The CDR3 coding sequence is TGTGCCAGCAGCTACATGGCGACCTACAATGAGCAGTTCTTC.

This clonotype has more than one count but fewer than ten. The chain combines TRBV20-1 with TRBJ2-1; D is possibly TRBD1 (5 bases). The CDR3 is 16 amino acids. V lost 0 bases and J lost 5, with 17 bases in between. The germline gives CDR1 DFQATT, CDR2 SNEGSKA (reference sequence). CDR3 amino acids: CSARDPLVGRDNEQFF. CDR3 coding DNA: TGCAGTGCTAGAGATCCTTTAGTCGGCAGGGACAATGAGCAGTTCTTC.

The rearrangement joins TRBV7-8 to TRBJ2-3; D tentatively fits TRBD1 or TRBD2 (6 bases each). V dropped 5 bases and J dropped 3 bases, with 18 bases sitting between them. The CDR3 totals 16 residues. The germline V gene encodes CDR1 SGHVS and CDR2 FQNEAQ. The CDR3 spells CASSVGGRAETDTQYF. The CDR3 DNA is TGTGCCAGCAGCGTGGGGGGCAGGGCTGAGACAGATACGCAGTATTTT.

This clonotype was detected only a few times. V and J are TRBV12-3 or TRBV12-4 and TRBJ1-3; D possibly corresponds to TRBD1 (5 bases). The CDR3 extends over 15 amino acids. Trimming shortened V by 5 bases and J by 0 bases, and 11 bases separated the two germline ends. The CDR3 spells CASSGGRLSGNTIYF. The CDR3 DNA reads as TGTGCCAGCAGTGGGGGACGGCTCTCTGGAAACACCATATATTTT.

This clonotype occurred once. This rearrangement joins TRBV12-3 or TRBV12-4 to TRBJ2-3; D remains unclear. This CDR3 contains 15 residues. Trimming cost V 7 bases and J 0 bases, with 14 bases left between them. The CDR3 coding sequence is TGTGCCAGCACCCTGGGGAACTCCAGCACAGATACGCAGTATTTT. It is translated as CASTLGNSSTDTQYF.

This clonotype occurred many times. This chain uses TRBV7-9 with TRBJ2-5; D perhaps matches TRBD1 (5 bases). The CDR3 totals 15 residues. V was shortened by 1 base and J by 4 bases, with 13 bases between the two germline ends. CDR1 SEHNR and CDR2 FQNEAQ come from the germline V gene (reference sequence). This chain's CDR3 is CASSLGAREGETQYF. DNA for the CDR3: TGTGCCAGCAGCTTAGGGGCCAGGGAAGGAGAGACCCAGTACTTC.

This clonotype was observed a few times. This rearrangement joins TRBV3-1 to TRBJ2-2; D gene unclear. Trimming left V 2 bases short and J 4 bases short, with 8 bases between. The CDR3 length is 14 residues. The germline gives CDR1 LGHDT, CDR2 YNNKEL (reference sequence). The CDR3 bases are TGTGCCAGCAGCCAAAACGGTTTCACCGGGGAGCTGTTTTTT. This translates into CASSQNGFTGELFF.

The chain has TRBV5-4 and TRBJ1-2; 10 nucleotides line up with TRBD1. The CDR3 extends over 13 amino acids. The J segment lost 8 bases and the V segment lost 4 bases, leaving 5 bases of the junction unmatched. The germline CDR1 and CDR2 sequences are SGHNT and YYREEE (reference sequence). CDR3 protein: CASSQGTGVGYTF. The CDR3 DNA is TGTGCCAGCAGCCAGGGGACAGGGGTCGGCTACACCTTC. The full variable domain, with the rest looked up from reference TRBV5-4 and TRBJ1-2, is ETGVTQSPTHLIKTRGQQVTLRCSSQSGHNTVSWYQQALGQGPQFIFQYYREEENGRGNFPPRFSGLQFPNYSSELNVNALELDDSALYLCASSQGTGVGYTFGSGTRLTVV.